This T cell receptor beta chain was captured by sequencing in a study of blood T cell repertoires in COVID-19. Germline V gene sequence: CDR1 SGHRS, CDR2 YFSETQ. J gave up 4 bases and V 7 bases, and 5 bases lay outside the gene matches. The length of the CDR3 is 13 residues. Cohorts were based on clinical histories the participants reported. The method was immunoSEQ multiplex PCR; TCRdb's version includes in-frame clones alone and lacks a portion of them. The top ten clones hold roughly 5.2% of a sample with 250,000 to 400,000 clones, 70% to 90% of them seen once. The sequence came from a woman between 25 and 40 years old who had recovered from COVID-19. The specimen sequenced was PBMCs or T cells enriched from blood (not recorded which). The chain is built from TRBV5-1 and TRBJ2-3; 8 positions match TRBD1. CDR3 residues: CASRGQAADTQYF. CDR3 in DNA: TGCGCCAGCCGGGGACAGGCCGCAGATACGCAGTATTTT. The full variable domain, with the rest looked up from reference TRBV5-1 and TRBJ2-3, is KAGVTQTPRYLIKTRGQQVTLSCSPISGHRSVSWYQQTPGQGLQFLFEYFSETQRNKGNFPGRFSGRQFSNSRSEMNVSTLELGDSALYLCASRGQAADTQYFGPGTRLTVL.